This is a list of T cell receptor beta chains from one sample in a study of blood T cell repertoires in COVID-19. Here immunoSEQ multiplex PCR was the method, and the copy in TCRdb shows in-frame clones only, minus some. The sample contains around 130,000 clones, approximately 80% of which appear only once. The sequenced sample consisted of peripheral blood. The receptors come from a man older than 75 with acute or convalescent COVID-19. Each CDR3 is given with its conserved first and last residue. A D gene is named only where the DNA matches it firmly. Only some rows state a clone size, as once, few, many or a class for expanded clones.

>17|TRBJ2-3|once|TRBD2|TRBV5-1
CASSWGGRRLSTDTQYF
TGCGCCAGCAGCTGGGGGGGACGGCGACTAAGCACAGATACGCAGTATTTT
>11|TRBJ2-7|-|-|TRBV5-6
CASSLRQETLF
TGTGCCAGCAGCCTCAGACAGGAAACTCTCTTC
>14|TRBJ2-7|-|TRBD1|TRBV2
CASSERTGGWEQYF
TGTGCCAGCAGTGAAAGGACAGGGGGTTGGGAGCAGTACTTC
>13|TRBJ1-2|-|-|TRBV28
CASSLSQPLGYTF
TGTGCCAGCAGTTTGTCACAACCCTTGGGCTACACCTTC
>16|TRBJ1-4|-|-|TRBV5-1
CASSFGTLNANEKLFF
TGCGCCAGCAGCTTCGGGACACTCAACGCCAATGAAAAACTGTTTTTT
>14|TRBJ2-2|few|-|TRBV7-2
CASSYTSGTGELFF
TGTGCCAGCAGCTATACAAGTGGCACCGGGGAGCTGTTTTTT
>14|TRBJ2-7|-|TRBD1|TRBV10-3
CAIKKGQGAYEQYF
TGTGCCATCAAAAAGGGACAGGGGGCCTACGAGCAGTACTTC
>15|TRBJ1-3|-|-|TRBV5-6
CASSPRGGGGNTIYF
TGTGCCAGCAGCCCCAGGGGCGGGGGTGGAAACACCATATATTTT
>14|TRBJ1-5|-|-|TRBV7-2
CASSLDAGQQPQHF
TGTGCCAGCAGCTTAGATGCAGGCCAACAGCCCCAGCATTTT
>17|TRBJ1-1|once|TRBD1|TRBV2
CASSEPTGGFLNTEAFF
TGTGCCAGCAGCGAACCGACAGGGGGTTTTCTGAACACTGAAGCTTTCTTT
>15|TRBJ1-4|-|TRBD1|TRBV6-5
CASSRWDRGYEKLFF
TGTGCCAGCAGCAGATGGGACAGGGGTTACGAAAAACTGTTTTTT
>14|TRBJ1-6|-|-|TRBV2
CASSESTYNSPLHF
TGTGCCAGCAGTGAAAGTACTTATAATTCACCCCTCCACTTT
>14|TRBJ1-3|few|-|TRBV27
CASSLTGYGNTIYF
TGTGCCAGCAGTTTAACAGGGTACGGAAACACCATATATTTT
>19|TRBJ2-1|-|TRBD2|TRBV6-6
CASSRSSGGAPSSYNEQFF
TGTGCCAGCAGTCGATCTAGCGGGGGGGCCCCAAGCTCCTACAATGAGCAGTTCTTC
>17|TRBJ2-3|once|TRBD1|TRBV4-1
CASSHTNDRGRTDTQYF
TGCGCCAGCAGCCATACCAACGACAGGGGGCGGACAGATACGCAGTATTTT
>13|TRBJ1-4|-|-|TRBV7-9
CASSFGLNEKLFF
TGTGCCAGCAGCTTTGGGCTAAATGAAAAACTGTTTTTT
>18|TRBJ2-7|-|TRBD1|TRBV6-1
CASSVGTGKNPSLYEQYF
TGTGCCAGCAGTGTTGGGACAGGGAAAAATCCATCCCTCTACGAGCAGTACTTC
>14|TRBJ2-7|-|-|TRBV6-5
CASSRQVDAYEQYF
TGTGCCAGCTCTCGACAGGTGGATGCCTACGAGCAGTACTTC
>14|TRBJ1-6|-|TRBD1|TRBV5-1
CASSTQGVASPLHF
TGCGCCAGCAGTACACAGGGGGTCGCTTCACCCCTCCACTTT
>14|TRBJ1-2|-|-|TRBV12-5
CASGLVRSREGYTF
TGTGCTAGTGGTTTGGTACGGTCCCGAGAAGGCTACACCTTC
>12|TRBJ1-2|-|TRBD1|TRBV11-2
CASSSQGNGYTF
TGTGCCAGCAGCTCACAGGGGAATGGCTACACCTTC
>14|TRBJ2-1|-|TRBD1|TRBV18
CASSQGQAYNEQFF
TGTGCCAGCTCACAGGGACAGGCATACAATGAGCAGTTCTTC
>14|TRBJ1-1|once|-|TRBV2
CASTRGARGTEAFF
TGTGCCAGCACCCGGGGGGCCAGGGGCACTGAAGCTTTCTTT
>11|TRBJ1-2|-|-|TRBV20-1
CSVQGLDGYTF
TGCAGTGTTCAGGGCCTTGATGGCTACACCTTC
>14|TRBJ2-7|-|-|TRBV5-5
CASSQRQAWGEQYF
TGTGCCAGCAGCCAACGACAGGCTTGGGGAGAGCAGTACTTC
>13|TRBJ1-1|-|-|TRBV28
CASISPREPGAFF
TGTGCCAGCATTTCGCCCAGGGAACCCGGAGCTTTCTTT
>13|TRBJ2-2|-|-|TRBV6-5
CARGVSNTGELFF
TGTGCCAGAGGAGTCTCGAACACCGGGGAGCTGTTTTTT
>15|TRBJ2-7|-|TRBD1|TRBV15
CATSSPGQGAYEQYF
TGTGCCACCAGCAGTCCGGGACAGGGGGCATACGAGCAGTACTTC
>12|TRBJ2-3|-|-|TRBV18
CASSPLSDTQYF
TGTGCCAGCTCACCACTCTCCGATACGCAGTATTTT
>16|TRBJ1-5|-|TRBD1|TRBV28
CASSSVGQGRGQPQHF
TGTGCCAGCAGTTCCGTCGGACAGGGCAGGGGTCAGCCCCAGCATTTT
>15|TRBJ1-1|-|-|TRBV18
CASSPGGRGTAEAFF
TGTGCCAGCTCACCGGGGGGACGGGGCACTGCTGAAGCTTTCTTT
>13|TRBJ2-7|-|TRBD1|TRBV18
CASSPSRDRGEYF
TGTGCCAGCTCACCGAGCCGGGACAGGGGGGAGTACTTC
>16|TRBJ2-3|-|TRBD2|TRBV19
CATTDRGSGSTDTQYF
TGTGCCACCACAGATCGGGGTAGCGGGTCCACAGATACGCAGTATTTT
>16|TRBJ1-2|-|-|TRBV9
CASSADQRDLSYGYTF
TGTGCCAGCAGCGCCGACCAGAGGGACTTATCCTATGGCTACACCTTC
>14|TRBJ2-5|-|-|TRBV5-1
CASSLQSGMETQYF
TGCGCCAGCAGTTTACAGTCGGGAATGGAGACCCAGTACTTC
>13|TRBJ1-2|-|-|TRBV27
CASSLAGTYGYTF
TGTGCCAGCAGTTTGGCGGGCACCTATGGCTACACCTTC
>17|TRBJ2-5|-|TRBD2|TRBV4-2
CASSRGGRVKNQETQYF
TGTGCCAGCAGCCGGGGGGGTAGGGTCAAGAATCAAGAGACCCAGTACTTC
>16|TRBJ2-1|-|TRBD2|TRBV18
CASSWTSGGHHNEQFF
TGTGCCAGCTCCTGGACTAGCGGGGGGCACCACAATGAGCAGTTCTTC
>12|TRBJ1-2|-|-|TRBV7-2
CASSLRGYGYTF
TGTGCCAGCAGCCTAAGGGGGTATGGCTACACCTTC
>15|TRBJ2-7|-|-|TRBV3-1/TRBV3-2
CASSQDSGVSSEQYF
TGTGCCAGCAGCCAAGATTCTGGTGTGAGCTCCGAGCAGTACTTC
>15|TRBJ2-7|-|-|TRBV19
CASSTSRRSGYEQYF
TGTGCCAGTAGTACTTCCCGAAGGAGCGGATACGAGCAGTACTTC
>19|TRBJ1-1|-|-|TRBV4-2
CASSQGLQGLLVMNTEAFF
TGTGCCAGCAGCCAAGGCCTGCAGGGGCTGTTGGTCATGAACACTGAAGCTTTCTTT
>17|TRBJ2-7|-|-|TRBV10-3
CAISERTQMVGAYEQYF
TGTGCCATCAGTGAAAGGACTCAAATGGTAGGAGCCTACGAGCAGTACTTC
>16|TRBJ1-5|-|-|TRBV6-6
CASSYPGRGGNQPQHF
TGTGCCAGCAGTTACCCCGGGAGGGGTGGCAATCAGCCCCAGCATTTT
>14|TRBJ1-2|-|-|TRBV3-1/TRBV3-2
CASSQGGSNYGYTF
TGTGCCAGCAGCCAAGGTGGCAGTAACTATGGCTACACCTTC
>13|TRBJ1-6|few|-|TRBV5-5
CASTRTGNSPLHF
TGTGCCAGCACCCGGACGGGAAATTCACCCCTCCACTTT
>14|TRBJ1-4|-|-|TRBV7-6
CASSLSQVNEKLFF
TGTGCCAGCAGCTTATCTCAGGTTAATGAAAAACTGTTTTTT
>15|TRBJ1-1|-|-|TRBV29-1
CSVVGTGGAHTEAFF
TGCAGCGTTGTGGGCACGGGGGGGGCACACACTGAAGCTTTCTTT
>14|TRBJ2-7|-|-|TRBV3-1/TRBV3-2
CASSTHYRGYEQYF
TGTGCCAGCAGCACCCATTACCGGGGCTACGAGCAGTACTTC
>17|TRBJ1-5|-|-|TRBV21-1
CASSKGLGTDSNQPQHF
TGTGCCAGCAGCAAAGGTCTCGGGACAGATAGCAATCAGCCCCAGCATTTT
>14|TRBJ1-2|once|-|TRBV6-1
CASSELSYNYGYTF
TGTGCCAGCAGTGAACTGTCCTATAACTATGGCTACACCTTC
>16|TRBJ2-2|few|-|TRBV30
CAWSVRVVGRGGELFF
TGTGCCTGGAGTGTACGGGTGGTGGGGCGGGGCGGGGAGCTGTTTTTT
>13|TRBJ2-7|-|-|TRBV12-3/TRBV12-4
CASGGQHTYEQYF
TGTGCCAGCGGAGGACAGCACACCTACGAGCAGTACTTC
>18|TRBJ1-5|-|TRBD1|TRBV19
CASSIALSPGGINQPQHF
TGTGCCAGTAGTATTGCCCTTTCTCCAGGGGGTATAAATCAGCCCCAGCATTTT
>15|TRBJ1-4|-|-|TRBV5-1
CASSVDSSTNEKLFF
TGCGCCAGCAGCGTGGACAGCTCAACTAATGAAAAACTGTTTTTT
>19|TRBJ2-4|-|TRBD1|TRBV28
CASSLWGQGTGNAKNIQYF
TGTGCCAGCAGCTTGTGGGGACAGGGGACAGGGAACGCCAAAAACATTCAGTACTTC
>18|TRBJ1-3|few|TRBD1|TRBV28
CASLETPGTGGSGNTIYF
TGTGCCAGCCTAGAAACCCCCGGGACAGGGGGGTCTGGAAACACCATATATTTT
>12|TRBJ1-3|-|-|TRBV9
CASSRSGNTIYF
TGTGCCAGCAGTCGCTCTGGAAACACCATATATTTT
>13|TRBJ2-7|-|-|TRBV7-2
CASSPLETYEQYF
TGTGCCAGCAGCCCCTTGGAGACCTACGAGCAGTACTTC
>16|TRBJ1-5|-|-|TRBV19
CASSFTFEVRNQPQHF
TGTGCCAGTAGTTTTACCTTTGAGGTAAGGAATCAGCCCCAGCATTTT